The 18 T cell receptor beta chains reported below all come from one sample, sequenced in a study of shared clonotypes between healthy human individuals (dated by TCRdb to 2020 to 2022). The library was prepared using the immunoSEQ multiplex PCR assay. Held by TCRdb, this immuneACCESS table contains in-frame sequences only and omits some clones. Under half of the omission traces to an unresolved V gene where checked; the cause of the rest is unknown. This sample comprises about 2.3 million clones, 90% to 95% of them detected only once. The ten largest clones capture about 0.41% of the sample. Source material: naive CD4+ T cells from PBMCs. The cell subset or site label, as the study defines it: CD45RA+ positively selected. The receptor source for this set is a man aged 18 to 29 in good health. Some clones in this sample may be carry-over from other donors' samples.

The chain employs TRBV5-1 and TRBJ1-1; D remains ambiguous. CDR1 and CDR2 (germline): SGHRS, YFSETQ. The CDR3 runs 13 residues. Trimming cost V 2 bases and J 4 bases, with 9 bases left between them. The CDR3 loop reads CASSFRERTEAFF. As DNA, the CDR3 is TGCGCCAGCAGCTTTAGGGAGCGCACTGAAGCTTTCTTT.

V and J are TRBV18 and TRBJ2-1; 7 bases line up with TRBD2. From germline, CDR1 is KGHSH and CDR2 LQKENI. The junction had 6 bases not matched to a gene; V was cut back by 3 bases and J by 4 bases. This CDR3 is 15 amino acids long. CDR3 amino acids: CASSPSGGPYNEQFF. The DNA for the CDR3 is TGTGCCAGCTCACCCTCGGGGGGTCCATACAATGAGCAGTTCTTC. Using reference TRBV18 and TRBJ2-1 for the parts outside the CDR3, the full variable domain is NAGVMQNPRHLVRRRGQEARLRCSPMKGHSHVYWYRQLPEEGLKFMVYLQKENIIDESGMPKERFSAEFPKEGPSILRIQQVVRGDSAAYFCASSPSGGPYNEQFFGPGTRLTVL.

This chain links TRBV11-2 with TRBJ1-2; unclear D gene. This CDR3 contains 16 residues. The ends were cut back, 5 bases at V and 1 base at J, with 17 bases in the middle. Germline V gene lookup returns CDR1 SGHAT and CDR2 FQNNGV. The CDR3 DNA reads as TGTGCCAGCAGCCTAATGGGAGCGTCTCTTAACTATGGCTACACCTTC. Translating it yields CASSLMGASLNYGYTF.

This sequence joins TRBV18 and TRBJ2-7; 9 bases are shared with TRBD1. J gave up 0 bases and V 2 bases, and 8 bases lay outside the gene matches. Germline lookup yields CDR1 KGHSH and CDR2 LQKENI. The CDR3 sequence is 17 residues long. The CDR3 protein is CASSPNPGQGSSYEQYF. The CDR3 bases are TGTGCCAGCTCACCAAATCCGGGACAGGGAAGCTCCTACGAGCAGTACTTC.

This clone has only one observation. The CDR3 coding sequence is TGTGCCAGCTCACCCGGTCGTCGGGAAAAACTGTTTTTT. It encodes CASSPGRREKLFF. The V call is TRBV18, the J call TRBJ1-4, with D unresolved. Deletions cut 3 bases from V and 8 bases from J, with 10 bases between. The germline gives CDR1 KGHSH, CDR2 LQKENI. The CDR3 contains 13 residues. Using reference TRBV18 and TRBJ1-4 for the parts outside the CDR3, the full variable domain is NAGVMQNPRHLVRRRGQEARLRCSPMKGHSHVYWYRQLPEEGLKFMVYLQKENIIDESGMPKERFSAEFPKEGPSILRIQQVVRGDSAAYFCASSPGRREKLFFGSGTQLSVL.

The rearrangement joins TRBV28 to TRBJ2-3; D is possibly TRBD2 (6 bases). V lost 10 bases and J 2 bases, leaving 13 bases between the germline ends. In germline, CDR1 is MDHEN, CDR2 SYDVKM. The CDR3 totals 13 residues. The CDR3 loop is CAILARSTDTQYF. The CDR3 nucleotides are TGTGCCATCCTAGCGCGTTCCACAGATACGCAGTATTTT.

With respect to this clone: The sample contains more than one DNA sequence encoding this CDR3. The genes are TRBV28 and TRBJ2-7; D is perhaps TRBD1 or TRBD2 (6 bases each). The V gene's germline CDR1 is MDHEN and CDR2 SYDVKM. Trimming took 2 bases from V and 7 from J, leaving 9 bases between them. This CDR3 comprises 12 residues. CDR3: CASSLRGEEQYF. CDR3 coding DNA: TGTGCCAGCAGTTTAAGGGGGGAGGAGCAGTACTTC.

About this clone itself: Other DNA sequences in the same sample also yield this CDR3. J is TRBJ1-2 and V is TRBV28, with TRBD1 identical over 8 bases. The CDR3 spans 16 residues. V was clipped by 6 bases and J by 4 bases; unmatched bases: 13. CDR1 and CDR2 from the germline V gene are MDHEN and SYDVKM. CDR3 in amino acids: CASSSPGTGGGYGYTF. CDR3 DNA: TGTGCCAGCAGCTCTCCCGGGACAGGTGGCGGCTATGGCTACACCTTC.

This chain connects TRBV7-3 to TRBJ2-5; no reliable D call. Between the trimmed V and J ends, which lost 2 bases and 8 bases, there was a span of 9 bases. The CDR3 length is 12 residues. The germline V gene encodes CDR1 SGHTA and CDR2 FQGTGA. The CDR3 DNA is TGTGCCAGCAGCTTAGATAGTGTCACCCAGTACTTC. Protein sequence: CASSLDSVTQYF.

The chain recombines TRBV6-6 with TRBJ2-3; 10 bases line up with TRBD2. The germline V gene encodes CDR1 MNHNY and CDR2 SVGAGI (reference sequence). The V and J ends lost 6 bases and 0 bases, in that order; junction bases with no gene match: 3. The CDR3 runs 15 residues. As DNA, the CDR3 is TGTGCCAGCAGCACTAGCGGGGTTAGCACAGATACGCAGTATTTT. It specifies CASSTSGVSTDTQYF.

This clone was counted once. The V call is TRBV6-5, the J call TRBJ2-1; TRBD2 aligns across 7 bases. The J segment lost 1 base and the V segment lost 6 bases, leaving 6 bases of the junction unmatched. Germline CDR1 MNHEY, CDR2 SVGAGI. CDR3 length equals 15 residues. The CDR3 loop reads CASRGGSYSYNEQFF. CDR3 nucleotide sequence: TGTGCCAGCAGAGGCGGGAGTTATTCCTACAATGAGCAGTTCTTC.

The rearrangement uses TRBV2 and TRBJ1-1; D is perhaps TRBD1 (6 bases). Germline V gene lookup returns CDR1 SNHLY and CDR2 FYNNEI. V was trimmed by 6 bases and J by 3 bases, leaving 14 bases between them. CDR3 length equals 14 residues. CDR3 bases: TGTGCCAGCAGGAGGACAGCCTGGGACACTGAAGCTTTCTTT. It is translated as CASRRTAWDTEAFF.

This rearrangement joins TRBV13 to TRBJ1-3; no firm D call. Germline-derived CDR1 and CDR2 are PRHDT and FYEKMQ (reference sequence). Trimming pared 3 bases from V and 7 bases from J, leaving 7 bases between. This CDR3 comprises 12 residues. CDR3 protein: CASSFRGNTIYF. CDR3 nucleotides: TGTGCCAGCAGCTTTAGAGGGAACACCATATATTTT.

The chain links TRBV29-1 to TRBJ2-2; D may correspond to TRBD1 or TRBD2 (6 bases each). The CDR3 runs 14 residues. Germline assignment: CDR1 SQVTM and CDR2 ANQGSEA. Trimming shortened V by 3 bases and J by 3 bases, and 11 bases separated the two germline ends. CDR3 nucleotides: TGCAGCGTTGAGCCGGGGGCGGACACCGGGGAGCTGTTTTTT. This translates into CSVEPGADTGELFF.

The CDR3 DNA is TGTGCCAGCACCGGACAGGGGGTAGCCCCCTCGATGTTTTCAGCTTTCTTT. Its protein is CASTGQGVAPSMFSAFF. The V and J genes are TRBV11-1 and TRBJ1-1; 10 nucleotides align to TRBD1. The CDR3 is made up of 17 amino acids. CDR1 and CDR2 (germline): SGHAT, FQDESV (reference sequence). With V trimmed by 7 bases and J by 10 bases, 21 bases remained unmatched.

V and J are TRBV7-2 and TRBJ2-1; 9 bases fit TRBD2. J was trimmed by 3 bases and V by 5 bases; bases with no gene match: 5. CDR3 length equals 15 residues. Germline CDR1 and CDR2: SGHTA and FQGNSA. The CDR3 bases are TGTGCCAGCAGCCCTGGGACTAGCAACTACAATGAGCAGTTCTTC. This translates into CASSPGTSNYNEQFF.

V and J are TRBV30 and TRBJ2-1, with 8 bases identical to TRBD2. Trimming cost V 5 bases and J 4 bases; bases outside gene matches: 10. The CDR3 loop spans 15 amino acids. Germline-derived CDR1 and CDR2 are GTSNPN and SVGIG (reference sequence). The CDR3 protein is CAWDSSGSQYNEQFF. CDR3 DNA sequence: TGTGCCTGGGACAGCAGCGGGAGCCAATACAATGAGCAGTTCTTC. Drawing the rest from reference TRBV30 and TRBJ2-1, the complete variable domain is SQTIHQWPATLVQPVGSPLSLECTVEGTSNPNLYWYRQAAGRGLQLLFYSVGIGQISSEVPQNLSASRPQDRQFILSSKKLLLSDSGFYLCAWDSSGSQYNEQFFGPGTRLTVL.

This chain links TRBV13 with TRBJ2-7; D gene ambiguous. The V gene lost 1 base and the J gene lost 2 bases, with 12 bases spanning the gap. The CDR3 totals 15 residues. Per the germline V gene, CDR1 is PRHDT and CDR2 is FYEKMQ (reference sequence). The CDR3 DNA sequence: TGTGCCAGCAGCTTAGCCGCTCCAGGAACCTACGAGCAGTACTTC. It codes for CASSLAAPGTYEQYF.